Shown below are 16 T cell receptor beta chains from a single sample sequenced in a study of human CD8 memory T cell subsets. UMI-labeled 5' RACE was used, and it produced the TCR beta libraries. TCRdb re-called the 5' RACE reads and gives one entry per CDR3 protein, without DNA. The repertoire table contains a few thousand distinct CDR3 sequences. The sample comprised CD8+ effector memory T cells (TEM) sorted from PBMCs. As to subset: effector memory CD8 T cells, CCR7- CD45RO+ CD95+. The receptor set was obtained from a human donor in good health.

Considering frequency, this clonotype is medium-sized. The chain is built from TRBV7-9 and TRBJ1-1. Per the germline V gene, CDR1 is SEHNR and CDR2 is FQNEAQ (reference sequence). The CDR3 extends over 14 amino acids. CDR3 in amino acids: CASSFGGYNAEAFF.

V is TRBV4-1 and J is TRBJ2-2. CDR1 is MGHRA, CDR2 YSYEKL, per germline. There are 14 residues in the CDR3. The CDR3 spells CASSQGLTTGELFF.

The rearrangement joins TRBV7-9 to TRBJ2-7; the D call of TRBD1 rests on TCRdb alone, since no DNA is present to check it. Per germline, CDR1 SEHNR and CDR2 FQNEAQ (reference sequence). The CDR3 extends over 13 amino acids. The chain's CDR3 is CASSLAVAREQYF.

The V gene is TRBV5-6, the J gene TRBJ2-2. CDR1 is SGHDT and CDR2 is YYEEEE in the germline V gene. This CDR3 is built from 14 residues. CDR3 residues: CASAITRNTGELFF.

Judged by frequency, this clonotype is medium-sized. This chain uses TRBV4-3 with TRBJ1-6; TCRdb outputs TRBD1, but without DNA this stays unchecked. CDR3 length: 15 residues. Germline V gene sequence: CDR1 LGHNA, CDR2 YSLEER. This CDR3 reads CASSYGTGGNSPLHF.

This chain connects TRBV6-6 to TRBJ2-2; no DNA is available, so the TRBD2 call from TCRdb remains unchecked. In germline, CDR1 is MNHNY, CDR2 SVGAGI (reference sequence). The CDR3 contains 15 residues. The CDR3 spells CASSLAGGDTGELFF.

This clonotype is deemed medium-sized by its frequency. The chain carries TRBV21-1 and TRBJ1-5. TRBV21-1 is flagged as a pseudogene. This CDR3 comprises 14 residues. This CDR3 is CASSAGRLKQPQHF.

The chain recombines TRBV10-1 with TRBJ2-1; no DNA is available, so the TRBD2 call from TCRdb remains unchecked. The V gene's germline CDR1 is WNHNN and CDR2 SYGVQD (reference sequence). The CDR3 is made up of 15 amino acids. The CDR3 is CASSRDLSSYNEQFF.

The chain has TRBV6-4 and TRBJ2-1; TCRdb returns TRBD2, unconfirmable since there is no DNA. CDR1 and CDR2 from the germline V gene are MRHNA and SNTAGT. There are 16 residues in the CDR3. CDR3 in amino acids: CASSVSTSGGANEQFF.

The V call is TRBV7-9, the J call TRBJ2-4; as DNA is missing, the TRBD1 call by TCRdb cannot be tested. The CDR3 sequence is 12 residues long. Germline V gene sequence: CDR1 SEHNR, CDR2 FQNEAQ (reference sequence). This chain's CDR3 is CASSLFGGHQYF.

CDR3: CSARDLEREDWYEQFF. The chain combines TRBV20-1 with TRBJ2-1; there is no DNA to check the TCRdb D call of TRBD2. The CDR3 has 16 amino acids. The germline CDR1 and CDR2 sequences are DFQATT and SNEGSKA (reference sequence).

V usage is TRBV5-5 and J usage is TRBJ2-7; TCRdb reports TRBD1, a call that lacks DNA to check it against. Germline lookup yields CDR1 SGHKS and CDR2 YYEKEE (reference sequence). The CDR3 is 11 amino acids. This CDR3 reads CASSSNRVTYF.

The chain carries TRBV20-1 and TRBJ1-5; TCRdb indicates TRBD1, and absent DNA this call remains unverified. Germline-derived CDR1 and CDR2 are DFQATT and SNEGSKA (reference sequence). The CDR3 sequence is 16 residues long. The CDR3 loop reads CSARDVTGEGNQPQHF.

The chain links TRBV20-1 to TRBJ2-3; checking the TCRdb D call of TRBD2 is not possible without DNA. The CDR3 totals 14 residues. CDR1 DFQATT and CDR2 SNEGSKA come from the germline V gene (reference sequence). CDR3 in amino acids: CSASGTSGADTQYF.

The chain links TRBV10-3 to TRBJ2-6; TCRdb's assignment of TRBD2 cannot be checked, as there is no DNA. The CDR3 length is 15 residues. Germline values: CDR1 ENHRY, CDR2 SYGVKD. This chain's CDR3 is CAISGDSPGANVLTF.

This clonotype is classed as medium-sized (0.01 to 0.1%) by frequency. The chain has TRBV4-2 and TRBJ2-7; there is no DNA to check the TCRdb D call of TRBD2. CDR1 LGHNA and CDR2 YNFKEQ come from the germline V gene. CDR3 length equals 16 residues. The CDR3 protein is CASSQDGSSGSDEQYF.